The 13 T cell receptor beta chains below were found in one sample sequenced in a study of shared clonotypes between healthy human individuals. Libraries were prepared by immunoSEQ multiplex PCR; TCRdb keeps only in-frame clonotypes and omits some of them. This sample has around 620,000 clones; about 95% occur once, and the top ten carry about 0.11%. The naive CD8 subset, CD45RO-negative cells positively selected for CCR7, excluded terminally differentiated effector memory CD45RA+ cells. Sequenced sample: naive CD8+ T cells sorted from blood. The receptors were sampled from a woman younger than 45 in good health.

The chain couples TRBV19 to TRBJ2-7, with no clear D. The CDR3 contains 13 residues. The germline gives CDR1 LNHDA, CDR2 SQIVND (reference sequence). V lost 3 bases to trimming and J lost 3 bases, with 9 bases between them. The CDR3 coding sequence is TGTGCCAGTAGTATGGGTCACCACTACGAGCAGTACTTC. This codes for CASSMGHHYEQYF. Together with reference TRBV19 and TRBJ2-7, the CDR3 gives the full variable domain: DGGITQSPKYLFRKEGQNVTLSCEQNLNHDAMYWYRQDPGQGLRLIYYSQIVNDFQKGDIAEGYSVSREKKESFPLTVTSAQKNPTAFYLCASSMGHHYEQYFGPGTRLTVT.

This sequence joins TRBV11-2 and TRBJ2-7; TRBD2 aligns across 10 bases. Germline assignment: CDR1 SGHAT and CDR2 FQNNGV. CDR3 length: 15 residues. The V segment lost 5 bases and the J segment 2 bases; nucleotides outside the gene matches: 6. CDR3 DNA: TGTGCCAGCAGCCTAGCGGGAGAGCCCACCTACGAGCAGTACTTC. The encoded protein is CASSLAGEPTYEQYF.

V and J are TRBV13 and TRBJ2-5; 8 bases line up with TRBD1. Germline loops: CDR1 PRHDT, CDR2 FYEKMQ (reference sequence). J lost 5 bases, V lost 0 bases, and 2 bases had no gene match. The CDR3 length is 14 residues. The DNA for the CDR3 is TGTGCCAGCAGCTTAGGGGACAGGGAGGAGACCCAGTACTTC. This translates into CASSLGDREETQYF.

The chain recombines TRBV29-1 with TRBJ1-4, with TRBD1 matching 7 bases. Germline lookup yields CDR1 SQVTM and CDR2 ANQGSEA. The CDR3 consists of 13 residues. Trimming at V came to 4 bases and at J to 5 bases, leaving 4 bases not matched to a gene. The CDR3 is CSVGTGQNEKLFF. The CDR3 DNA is TGCAGCGTTGGGACAGGACAGAATGAAAAACTGTTTTTT.

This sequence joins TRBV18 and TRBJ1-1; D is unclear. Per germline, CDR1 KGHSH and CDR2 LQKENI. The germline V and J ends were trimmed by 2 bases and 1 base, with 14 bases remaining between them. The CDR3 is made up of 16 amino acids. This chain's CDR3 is CASSPINRYTNTEAFF. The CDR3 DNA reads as TGTGCCAGCTCACCAATTAACAGATACACGAACACTGAAGCTTTCTTT.

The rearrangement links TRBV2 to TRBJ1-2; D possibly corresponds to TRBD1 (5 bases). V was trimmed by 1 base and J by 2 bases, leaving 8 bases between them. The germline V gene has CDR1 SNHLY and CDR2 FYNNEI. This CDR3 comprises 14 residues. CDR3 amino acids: CASSEEAGNYGYTF. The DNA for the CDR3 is TGTGCCAGCAGTGAAGAAGCAGGGAACTATGGCTACACCTTC.

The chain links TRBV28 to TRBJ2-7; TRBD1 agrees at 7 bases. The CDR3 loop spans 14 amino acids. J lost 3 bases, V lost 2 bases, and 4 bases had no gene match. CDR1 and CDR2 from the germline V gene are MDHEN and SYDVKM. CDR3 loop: CASSLEQGYYEQYF. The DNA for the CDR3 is TGTGCCAGCAGTTTAGAACAGGGGTACTACGAGCAGTACTTC.

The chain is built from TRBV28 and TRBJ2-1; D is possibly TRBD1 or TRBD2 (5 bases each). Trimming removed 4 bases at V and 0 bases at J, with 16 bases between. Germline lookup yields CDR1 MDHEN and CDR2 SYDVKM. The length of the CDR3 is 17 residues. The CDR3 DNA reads TGTGCCAGCAGTTGTCTAGGGACCCAATGCTCCTACAATGAGCAGTTCTTC. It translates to CASSCLGTQCSYNEQFF. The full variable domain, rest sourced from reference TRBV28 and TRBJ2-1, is DVKVTQSSRYLVKRTGEKVFLECVQDMDHENMFWYRQDPGLGLRLIYFSYDVKMKEKGDIPEGYSVSREKKERFSLILESASTNQTSMYLCASSCLGTQCSYNEQFFGPGTRLTVL.

The CDR3 coding sequence is TGTGCCAGCAGCCTCCGCGGGACAGGGGTGGACGAGCAGTACTTC. Protein product: CASSLRGTGVDEQYF. The chain carries TRBV28 and TRBJ2-7; 10 nucleotides match TRBD1. The length of the CDR3 is 15 residues. V trimming: 6 bases; J trimming: 5 bases; junction bases outside the gene matches: 10. Germline V gene data show CDR1 as MDHEN and CDR2 as SYDVKM.

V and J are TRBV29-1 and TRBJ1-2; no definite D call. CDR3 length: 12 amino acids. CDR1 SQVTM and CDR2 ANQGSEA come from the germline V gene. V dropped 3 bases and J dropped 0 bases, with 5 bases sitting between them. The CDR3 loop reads CSVDVTNYGYTF. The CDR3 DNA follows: TGCAGCGTTGACGTCACTAACTATGGCTACACCTTC. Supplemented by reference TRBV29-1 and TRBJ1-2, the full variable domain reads SAVISQKPSRDICQRGTSLTIQCQVDSQVTMMFWYRQQPGQSLTLIATANQGSEATYESGFVIDKFPISRPNLTFSTLTVSNMSPEDSSIYLCSVDVTNYGYTFGSGTRLTVV.

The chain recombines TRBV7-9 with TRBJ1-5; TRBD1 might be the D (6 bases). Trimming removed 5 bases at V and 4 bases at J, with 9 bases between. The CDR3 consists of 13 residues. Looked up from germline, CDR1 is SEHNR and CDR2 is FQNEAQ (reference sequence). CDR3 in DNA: TGTGCCAGCAGCATGGACAGAAATCAGCCCCAGCATTTT. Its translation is CASSMDRNQPQHF.

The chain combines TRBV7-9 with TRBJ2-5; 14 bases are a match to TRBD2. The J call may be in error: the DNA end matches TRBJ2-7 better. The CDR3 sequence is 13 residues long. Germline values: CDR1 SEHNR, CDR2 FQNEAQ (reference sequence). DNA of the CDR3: TGTGCCACCGGGACTAGCGGGAGCCGCGAGCAGTACTTC. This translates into CATGTSGSREQYF.

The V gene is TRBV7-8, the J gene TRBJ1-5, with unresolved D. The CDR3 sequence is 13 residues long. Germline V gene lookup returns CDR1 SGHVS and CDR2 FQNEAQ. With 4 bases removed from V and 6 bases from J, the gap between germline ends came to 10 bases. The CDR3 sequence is CASSSAGGQPQHF. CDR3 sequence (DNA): TGTGCCAGCAGCTCAGCGGGCGGTCAGCCCCAGCATTTT.